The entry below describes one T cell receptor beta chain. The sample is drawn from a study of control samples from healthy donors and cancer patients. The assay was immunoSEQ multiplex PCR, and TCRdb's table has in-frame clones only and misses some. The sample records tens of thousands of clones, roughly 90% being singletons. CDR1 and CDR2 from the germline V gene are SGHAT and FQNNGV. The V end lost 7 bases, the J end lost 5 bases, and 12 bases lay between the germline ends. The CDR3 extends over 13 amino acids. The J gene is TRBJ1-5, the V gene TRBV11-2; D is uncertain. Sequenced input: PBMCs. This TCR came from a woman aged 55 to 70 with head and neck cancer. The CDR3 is CASTNGPYQPQHF. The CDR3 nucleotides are TGTGCCAGCACCAATGGGCCCTATCAGCCCCAGCATTTT.